Listed here are 6 T cell receptor beta chains from one sample, sequenced in a study of blood T cell repertoires in COVID-19. Produced via immunoSEQ multiplex PCR; TCRdb's table is partial and in-frame only. The repertoire has 55,000 to 80,000 clones, 75% to 90% of them found once; the top ten carry around a sixth. The specimen sequenced was peripheral blood. These receptors were collected from a woman at least 80 years old with acute or convalescent COVID-19.

The rearrangement uses TRBV3-1 (or the pseudogene TRBV3-2) and TRBJ1-6; 9 nucleotides match TRBD1. Germline CDR1 and CDR2: LGHDT and YNNKEL (reference sequence). Trimming removed 8 bases from V and 6 bases from J; junction bases left unmatched: 8. The CDR3 is 15 amino acids. This CDR3 is CASGAQGAGNSPLHF. The CDR3 DNA reads as TGTGCCAGCGGCGCACAGGGGGCCGGTAATTCACCCCTCCACTTT.

The chain has TRBV24-1 and TRBJ2-5; perhaps TRBD2 as D (6 bases). The germline gives CDR1 KGHDR, CDR2 SFDVKD. V was trimmed by 9 bases and J by 6 bases, leaving 22 bases between them. This CDR3 has 15 residues. The CDR3 protein is CATEAGAGRMKTQYF. The CDR3 DNA follows: TGTGCCACCGAAGCTGGGGCAGGGAGGATGAAGACCCAGTACTTC.

J is TRBJ1-5 and V is TRBV19; D gene uncertain. The V gene's germline CDR1 is LNHDA and CDR2 SQIVND (reference sequence). The CDR3 loop spans 15 amino acids. V was trimmed by 3 bases and J by 4 bases, leaving 13 bases between them. The chain's CDR3 is CASSITFRENQPQHF. DNA for the CDR3: TGTGCCAGTAGTATTACATTTCGGGAGAATCAGCCCCAGCATTTT.

This chain connects TRBV7-9 to TRBJ2-3; perhaps TRBD1 as D (5 bases). The CDR3 runs 15 residues. CDR1 SEHNR and CDR2 FQNEAQ come from the germline V gene (reference sequence). V was trimmed by 5 bases and J by 0 bases, leaving 12 bases between them. CDR3 coding DNA: TGTGCCAGCAGCCGCCAGGCAGGGAGCACAGATACGCAGTATTTT. It codes for CASSRQAGSTDTQYF.

The V gene is TRBV4-2, the J gene TRBJ2-1, with a tentative D call TRBD2 (6 bases). The germline V gene has CDR1 LGHNA and CDR2 YNFKEQ. The CDR3 has 13 amino acids. The V end was cut by 1 base, the J end by 5 bases, with 6 bases between. CDR3 DNA sequence: TGTGCCAGCAGCCAAGGGAGGGACAATGAGCAGTTCTTC. This encodes CASSQGRDNEQFF.

This chain connects TRBV27 to TRBJ1-2; D gene unclear. The CDR3 contains 12 residues. Germline V gene data show CDR1 as MNHEY and CDR2 as SMNVEV (reference sequence). The V gene lost 4 bases and the J gene lost 8 bases, with 11 bases spanning the gap. CDR3 sequence reads: CASSSPGGGYTF. DNA for the CDR3: TGTGCCAGCAGTTCCCCGGGCGGGGGCTACACCTTC.